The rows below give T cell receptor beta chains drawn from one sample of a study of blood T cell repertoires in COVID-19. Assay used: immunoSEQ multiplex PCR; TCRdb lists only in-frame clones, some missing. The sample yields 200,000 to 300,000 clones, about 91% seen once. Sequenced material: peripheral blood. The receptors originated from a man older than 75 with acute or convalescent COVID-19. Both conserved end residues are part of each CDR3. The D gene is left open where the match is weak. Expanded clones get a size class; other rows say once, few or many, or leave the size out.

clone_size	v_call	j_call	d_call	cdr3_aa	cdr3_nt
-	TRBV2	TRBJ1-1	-	CASSDGVNTEAFF	TGTGCCAGCAGCGACGGGGTGAACACTGAAGCTTTCTTT
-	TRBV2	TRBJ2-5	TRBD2	CASSGGAPETQYF	TGTGCCAGCAGCGGGGGGGCCCCAGAGACCCAGTACTTC
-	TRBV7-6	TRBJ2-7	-	CASSLGASLTLGEQYF	TGTGCCAGCAGCTTAGGGGCCAGCTTAACCCTCGGCGAGCAGTACTTC
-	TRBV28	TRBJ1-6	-	CASSWTAVNSPLHF	TGTGCCAGCAGTTGGACAGCAGTAAATTCACCCCTCCACTTT
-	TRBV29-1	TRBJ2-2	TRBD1	CSVEERKQGVDTGELFF	TGCAGCGTTGAAGAACGAAAACAGGGGGTGGACACCGGGGAGCTGTTTTTT
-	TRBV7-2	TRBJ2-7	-	CASSPGHFPPYEQYF	TGTGCCAGCAGCCCCGGACACTTCCCCCCCTACGAGCAGTACTTC
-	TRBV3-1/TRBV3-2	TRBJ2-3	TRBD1	CASSQEVSRGSDTQYF	TGTGCCAGCAGCCAAGAGGTATCCAGGGGGTCAGATACGCAGTATTTT
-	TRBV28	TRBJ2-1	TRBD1	CASRVGTGGQSEQFF	TGTGCCAGCAGAGTAGGGACAGGGGGTCAGAGTGAGCAGTTCTTC
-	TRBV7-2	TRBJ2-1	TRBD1	CASSLGRTGASEQFF	TGTGCCAGCAGCTTAGGTCGGACAGGGGCATCGGAGCAGTTCTTC
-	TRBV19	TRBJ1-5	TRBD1	CASSGTGGGGQPQHF	TGTGCCAGTAGCGGGACAGGGGGCGGTGGTCAGCCCCAGCATTTT
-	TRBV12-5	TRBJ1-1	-	CASGLVRQTGLDTEAFF	TGTGCTAGTGGTTTGGTACGACAGACAGGTTTGGACACTGAAGCTTTCTTT
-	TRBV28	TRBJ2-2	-	CASRRMSFSNTGELFF	TGTGCCAGCAGGCGTATGTCCTTTTCGAACACCGGGGAGCTGTTTTTT
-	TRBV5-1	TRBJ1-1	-	CASSLAAVNTEAFF	TGCGCCAGCAGCTTGGCCGCGGTAAACACTGAAGCTTTCTTT
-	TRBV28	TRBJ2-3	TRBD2	CASSLSSAGLTDTQYF	TGTGCCAGCAGTTTATCGTCAGCGGGGCTCACAGATACGCAGTATTTT
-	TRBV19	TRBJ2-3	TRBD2	CATAPGRLAGSDTQYF	TGTGCCACGGCGCCCGGTAGACTAGCGGGGTCGGATACGCAGTATTTT
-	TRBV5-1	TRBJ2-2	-	CASSQLYDSGHLNTGELFF	TGCGCCAGCAGCCAATTGTATGACTCGGGACATCTAAACACCGGGGAGCTGTTTTTT
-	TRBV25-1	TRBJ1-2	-	CASSEFGDLANYGYTF	TGTGCCAGCAGTGAATTTGGGGACTTAGCTAACTATGGCTACACCTTC
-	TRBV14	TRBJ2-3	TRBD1	CASSQRQGPITDTQYF	TGTGCCAGCAGCCAACGACAGGGGCCGATCACAGATACGCAGTATTTT
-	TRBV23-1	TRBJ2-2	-	CASNNTGRVNTGELFF	TGCGCCAGCAACAATACAGGGAGGGTGAACACCGGGGAGCTGTTTTTT
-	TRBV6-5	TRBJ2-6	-	CASSYEGHSGANVLTF	TGTGCCAGCAGTTACGAGGGTCACTCTGGGGCCAACGTCCTGACTTTC
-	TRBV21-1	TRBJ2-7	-	CASSTRTSGQTYEQYF	TGTGCCAGCAGCACCCGGACTAGCGGGCAAACCTACGAGCAGTACTTC
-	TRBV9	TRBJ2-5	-	CASSGSGYQETQYF	TGTGCCAGCAGCGGTTCGGGGTACCAAGAGACCCAGTACTTC
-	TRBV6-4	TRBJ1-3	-	CASSDYSGSGNTIYF	TGTGCCAGCAGTGATTATTCAGGCTCTGGAAACACCATATATTTT
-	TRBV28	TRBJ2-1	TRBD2	CASQIYGLAGEWAIGNEQFF	TGTGCCAGCCAGATTTACGGACTAGCGGGAGAGTGGGCTATCGGCAATGAGCAGTTCTTC
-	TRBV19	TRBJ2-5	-	CASSLSQETQYF	TGTGCCAGTAGTCTCTCCCAAGAGACCCAGTACTTC
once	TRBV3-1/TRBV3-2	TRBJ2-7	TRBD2	CASSGTSGRWEQYF	TGTGCCAGCAGCGGGACTAGCGGCCGGTGGGAGCAGTACTTC
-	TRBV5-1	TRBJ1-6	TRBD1	CASSLRGQGAGALHF	TGCGCCAGCAGCTTGAGGGGACAGGGGGCTGGGGCCCTCCACTTT
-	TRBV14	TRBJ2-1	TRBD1	CASRGTGGEWDNEQFF	TGTGCCAGCAGAGGGACAGGGGGGGAATGGGACAATGAGCAGTTCTTC
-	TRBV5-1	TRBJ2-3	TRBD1	CASSPRQGDSTDTQYF	TGCGCCAGCAGCCCCCGACAGGGGGATAGCACAGATACGCAGTATTTT
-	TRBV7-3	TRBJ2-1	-	CASSLRQGSYNEQFF	TGTGCCAGCAGCTTAAGGCAGGGGTCCTACAATGAGCAGTTCTTC
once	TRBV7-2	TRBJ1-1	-	CASSLALYVNTEAFF	TGTGCCAGCAGCTTAGCCTTATATGTGAACACTGAAGCTTTCTTT
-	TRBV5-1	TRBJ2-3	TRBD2	CASSLRAGVTDTQYF	TGCGCCAGCAGCTTGAGGGCGGGAGTAACAGATACGCAGTATTTT
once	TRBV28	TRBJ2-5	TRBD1	CASSGRGPSETQYF	TGTGCCAGCAGTGGCAGGGGGCCAAGTGAGACCCAGTACTTC
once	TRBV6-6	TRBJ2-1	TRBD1	CAIQDRVHYNEQFF	TGTGCCATCCAGGACAGGGTCCATTACAATGAGCAGTTCTTC
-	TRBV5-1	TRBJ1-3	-	CASSLASGEGNTIYF	TGCGCCAGCAGCTTGGCCTCAGGGGAAGGAAACACCATATATTTT
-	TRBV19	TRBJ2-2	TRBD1	CASSPFGQGTNTGELFF	TGTGCCAGTAGTCCATTCGGACAGGGGACGAACACCGGGGAGCTGTTTTTT
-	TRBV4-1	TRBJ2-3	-	CASSQWTADTQYF	TGCGCCAGCAGCCAATGGACAGCAGATACGCAGTATTTT
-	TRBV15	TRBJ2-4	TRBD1	CATSRDETGAAKNIQYF	TGTGCCACCAGCAGAGATGAGACAGGGGCAGCCAAAAACATTCAGTACTTC
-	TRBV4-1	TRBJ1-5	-	CASSQVHRTSNQPQHF	TGCGCCAGCAGCCAAGTCCACAGGACAAGCAATCAGCCCCAGCATTTT